Presented here are 5 T cell receptor beta chains from one specimen sequenced in a study of shared clonotypes between healthy human individuals. CD8 cells regarded as naive lacked CD45RO, were positively chosen for CCR7, and omitted terminally differentiated effector memory CD45RA+ cells. The data were produced by immunoSEQ multiplex PCR, yet TCRdb's version contains in-frame clones alone and is incomplete. The table has 500,000 to 700,000 clones, approximately 95% seen once. Sequenced material: naive CD8+ T cells sorted from blood. The source is a woman aged 25 to 45 in good health.

The genes are TRBV4-1 and TRBJ1-1; D is unresolved. The CDR3 covers 15 residues. The germline V gene encodes CDR1 MGHRA and CDR2 YSYEKL. V dropped 2 bases and J dropped 1 base, with 11 bases sitting between them. DNA of the CDR3: TGCGCCAGCAGCCAATTAATAGAGTCGAACACTGAAGCTTTCTTT. Translating it yields CASSQLIESNTEAFF.

The chain links TRBV18 to TRBJ1-2; tentative D call: TRBD1 (6 bases). Trimming removed 3 bases from V and 2 bases from J, with 22 bases in between. The CDR3 covers 18 residues. Germline CDR1 KGHSH, CDR2 LQKENI. The CDR3 DNA sequence: TGTGCCAGCTCACCTAGAGAACCGGGGGCCAGGCTGAACTATGGCTACACCTTC. Protein product: CASSPREPGARLNYGYTF.

The chain links TRBV29-1 to TRBJ2-7, with D possibly TRBD1 on 6 matching bases. Trimming stripped 1 base from V and 2 bases from J, with 18 bases between. The CDR3 length is 16 residues. In germline, CDR1 is SQVTM, CDR2 ANQGSEA. In nucleotides, the CDR3 is TGCAGCGTTGAAGCACCCGACGACAGGAGTCCCTACGAGCAGTACTTC. This encodes CSVEAPDDRSPYEQYF.

The chain links TRBV11-1 to TRBJ2-7; a weak D match, TRBD2 (5 bases). Trimming stripped 8 bases from V and 3 bases from J, with 14 bases between. This CDR3 contains 13 residues. Germline loops: CDR1 SGHAT, CDR2 FQDESV (reference sequence). CDR3 nucleotide sequence: TGTGCCAGCCGTGGAGCGGATCGCTACGAGCAGTACTTC. Residues: CASRGADRYEQYF. Full variable domain (remainder filled in from reference TRBV11-1 and TRBJ2-7): EAEVAQSPRYKITEKSQAVAFWCDPISGHATLYWYRQILGQGPELLVQFQDESVVDDSQLPKDRFSAERLKGVDSTLKIQPAELGDSAMYLCASRGADRYEQYFGPGTRLTVT.

This chain joins TRBV5-1 and TRBJ1-1; no clear D gene. There are 13 residues in the CDR3. V gave up 0 bases and J gave up 5 bases, with 8 bases separating them. Germline V gene lookup returns CDR1 SGHRS and CDR2 YFSETQ. The CDR3 DNA reads TGCGCCAGCAGCTTGGCTGAGGAAACTGAAGCTTTCTTT. This gives the protein CASSLAEETEAFF. The full variable domain, completed using reference TRBV5-1 and TRBJ1-1, is KAGVTQTPRYLIKTRGQQVTLSCSPISGHRSVSWYQQTPGQGLQFLFEYFSETQRNKGNFPGRFSGRQFSNSRSEMNVSTLELGDSALYLCASSLAEETEAFFGQGTRLTVV.